This T cell receptor beta chain was found in a study of blood T cell repertoires in COVID-19. Across the whole study: Donors in the United States, Italy and Spain gave samples during acute or convalescent COVID-19. T cells, B-cell-depleted T cells, or PBMCs supplied cDNA or gDNA.

In the original processing: Amplification from reference gene primers served as the basis for estimated nucleated cell counts. Profiled with immunoSEQ multiplex PCR; TCRdb holds only in-frame clones, not every one. The V and J calls and clone size come from that table; D and trimming were worked out from the DNA. The sample yields 55,000 to 85,000 clones, around 86% seen once. CDR3 length: 18 amino acids. The V gene's germline CDR1 is MDHEN and CDR2 SYDVKM. J lost 0 bases, V lost 3 bases, and 11 bases had no gene match. The receptor was isolated from a woman aged 18-29 years with acute or convalescent COVID-19. Sequenced: peripheral blood. The chain combines TRBV28 with TRBJ2-3; 8 bases fit TRBD1. The CDR3 bases are TGTGCCAGCAGTTTTGAAGCAGGGGGCGGTTTTAGCACAGATACGCAGTATTTT. Protein: CASSFEAGGGFSTDTQYF.